The 31 T cell receptor beta chains below come from one sample, sequenced in a study of memory B cells and T cells in multiple sclerosis. Only in-frame clones appear in the TCRdb table, and some are missing; sequencing was by immunoSEQ multiplex PCR. The profile covers over 35,000 clones, with approximately 80% appearing a single time and 1.1% taken by the ten largest. Their antigen targets remain unknown. Stimulus-free culture yielded autoproliferating CFSE-dim and non-proliferating CFSE-high T cells, each sequenced separately. Pooled replicate wells came from around 5x10^7 CFSE-labeled PBMCs cultured approximately 7 days without stimulus. The sample was PBMCs from blood kept in culture. Every receptor here comes from a human donor with multiple sclerosis.

V gene TRBV5-6 combines with J gene TRBJ1-1; D may be TRBD1 (5 bases). CDR3 size: 15 residues. Trimming took 0 bases from V and 1 from J, leaving 10 bases between them. The germline V gene encodes CDR1 SGHDT and CDR2 YYEEEE. In DNA, the CDR3 is TGTGCCAGCAGCTTGGTCGGCAGGGCGAACACTGAAGCTTTCTTT. The encoded protein is CASSLVGRANTEAFF.

The chain combines TRBV27 with TRBJ1-5; D not certain. Looked up from germline, CDR1 is MNHEY and CDR2 is SMNVEV (reference sequence). The CDR3 sequence is 13 residues long. The V end lost 2 bases, the J end lost 4 bases, and 6 bases lay between the germline ends. CDR3 bases: TGTGCCAGCAGTTTACGTTCTAATCAGCCCCAGCATTTT. Translating it yields CASSLRSNQPQHF.

This chain's CDR3 is CASSPHGGGGGASYEQYF. The DNA for the CDR3 is TGTGCCAGCAGCCCCCATGGGGGGGGAGGGGGCGCCTCCTACGAGCAGTACTTC. The chain links TRBV7-2 to TRBJ2-7; D might be TRBD1 or TRBD2, each matching 7 bases. Germline V lookup: CDR1 SGHTA, CDR2 FQGNSA. V shed 5 bases and J shed 0 bases, with 23 bases lying between them. The CDR3 covers 18 residues.

This chain links TRBV29-1 with TRBJ1-5; TRBD1 matches 10 bases. Germline CDR1 SQVTM, CDR2 ANQGSEA. V dropped 6 bases and J dropped 1; count of bases not matched to a gene: 6. CDR3 length equals 15 residues. The CDR3 is CSVGTGAESNQPQHF. The CDR3 bases are TGCAGCGTGGGGACAGGGGCTGAGAGCAATCAGCCCCAGCATTTT.

The genes are TRBV9 and TRBJ1-2; D gene ambiguous. The CDR3 consists of 13 residues. Trimming cost V 3 bases and J 7 bases, with 13 bases left between them. Per the germline V gene, CDR1 is SGDLS and CDR2 is YYNGEE. The CDR3 region has the DNA TGTGCCAGCAGCGGGGCTGGTGGCAGTGGCTACACCTTC. Translating it yields CASSGAGGSGYTF.

This chain joins TRBV10-3 and TRBJ1-5; 10 bases agree with TRBD1. Per germline, CDR1 ENHRY and CDR2 SYGVKD. This CDR3 has 15 residues. J was trimmed by 4 bases and V by 6 bases; bases with no gene match: 6. This chain's CDR3 is CAIRLPGQGNQPQHF. CDR3 bases: TGTGCCATCAGGCTTCCGGGACAGGGGAATCAGCCCCAGCATTTT.

The rearrangement joins TRBV4-2 to TRBJ1-3; TRBD1 matches at 7 bases. The V segment lost 0 bases and the J segment 3 bases; nucleotides outside the gene matches: 14. The CDR3 sequence is 19 residues long. Germline lookup yields CDR1 LGHNA and CDR2 YNFKEQ. Here the CDR3 DNA reads TGTGCCAGCAGCCAAGATCAGATAGTAGGACAGGACCTTGGAAACACCATATATTTT. This codes for CASSQDQIVGQDLGNTIYF.

V usage is TRBV7-2 and J usage is TRBJ2-7; TRBD2 agrees at 15 bases. Looked up from germline, CDR1 is SGHTA and CDR2 is FQGNSA. J was trimmed by 5 bases and V by 8 bases; bases with no gene match: 10. The CDR3 is made up of 16 amino acids. The CDR3 loop is CASQRGLAGGMDEQYF. In DNA form, the CDR3 reads TGTGCCAGCCAGCGGGGACTAGCGGGGGGCATGGACGAGCAGTACTTC.

The chain combines TRBV6-4 with TRBJ1-4, with 10 bases that match TRBD1. V was clipped by 10 bases and J by 0 bases; unmatched bases: 11. This CDR3 region has 17 residues. Germline assignment: CDR1 MRHNA and CDR2 SNTAGT. The CDR3 is CATSPRDRGSTNEKLFF. The CDR3 DNA follows: TGTGCCACCTCACCTAGGGACAGGGGTTCAACTAATGAAAAACTGTTTTTT.

This sequence joins TRBV2 and TRBJ2-7, with D tentatively TRBD1 or TRBD2 (5 bases each). Trimming removed 2 bases at V and 5 bases at J, with 13 bases between. This CDR3 is built from 14 residues. Germline CDR1 reads SNHLY; CDR2 reads FYNNEI. CDR3 amino acids: CASSELIRDDEQYF. CDR3 nucleotides: TGTGCCAGCAGTGAACTCATTCGGGACGACGAGCAGTACTTC.

The chain recombines TRBV9 with TRBJ2-7; weak D call: TRBD2 (6 bases). The length of the CDR3 is 15 residues. Between the trimmed V and J ends, which lost 4 bases and 8 bases, there was a span of 22 bases. The germline CDR1 and CDR2 sequences are SGDLS and YYNGEE. CDR3 sequence reads: CASSLTGTWDVKQYF. For the CDR3, the DNA is TGTGCCAGCAGCCTCACCGGGACTTGGGATGTCAAGCAGTACTTC.

The gene calls are TRBV30 and TRBJ1-1; 7 bases match TRBD1. The CDR3 is made up of 11 amino acids. V lost 6 bases, J lost 5 bases, and 3 bases stayed unmatched. Germline lookup yields CDR1 GTSNPN and CDR2 SVGIG (reference sequence). CDR3 nucleotide sequence: TGTGCCTGTCAACAGGGGACTGAAGCTTTCTTT. This encodes CACQQGTEAFF. The whole variable domain, remainder taken from reference TRBV30 and TRBJ1-1, is SQTIHQWPATLVQPVGSPLSLECTVEGTSNPNLYWYRQAAGRGLQLLFYSVGIGQISSEVPQNLSASRPQDRQFILSSKKLLLSDSGFYLCACQQGTEAFFGQGTRLTVV.

Only one count was recorded for this clone. Here the CDR3 DNA reads TGTGCCAGCAGCCCGAACCAGGCAGGGGGTTACGAGCAGTACTTC. Protein: CASSPNQAGGYEQYF. The chain carries TRBV5-5 and TRBJ2-7, with 7 bases identical to TRBD1. CDR3 size: 15 residues. With V trimmed by 4 bases and J by 4 bases, 11 bases remained unmatched. Germline lookup yields CDR1 SGHKS and CDR2 YYEKEE (reference sequence).

The count of this clone is one. The chain links TRBV6-5 to TRBJ1-1; TRBD1 matches at 8 bases. This CDR3 has 16 amino acids. With V trimmed by 2 bases and J by 5 bases, 10 bases remained unmatched. Germline values: CDR1 MNHEY, CDR2 SVGAGI. CDR3 protein: CASSYTPRDRRTEAFF. For the CDR3, the DNA is TGTGCCAGCAGTTACACACCGAGGGACAGGCGAACTGAAGCTTTCTTT.

The chain recombines TRBV5-4 with TRBJ1-2; TRBD1 matches 9 bases. The CDR3 runs to 17 residues. Germline loops: CDR1 SGHNT, CDR2 YYREEE (reference sequence). J gave up 5 bases and V 6 bases, and 17 bases lay outside the gene matches. The CDR3 nucleotides read TGTGCCAGCAACTACGGGGGGGACAGGGCTTCTCAATATGGCTACACCTTC. Translation gives CASNYGGDRASQYGYTF.

The chain is built from TRBV6-1 and TRBJ2-7; 8 bases agree with TRBD1. The CDR3 sequence is 15 residues long. With 5 bases clipped from V and 0 bases from J, the junction kept 6 bases outside the gene matches. CDR1 and CDR2 from the germline V gene are MNHNS and SASEGT. The CDR3 loop is CASSLTGTGSYEQYF. CDR3 nucleotide sequence: TGTGCCAGCAGTTTGACCGGGACAGGCTCCTACGAGCAGTACTTC.

This chain joins TRBV30 and TRBJ2-6, with D possibly matching TRBD2 (5 bases). The CDR3 totals 18 residues. Germline assignment: CDR1 GTSNPN and CDR2 SVGIG (reference sequence). Trimming left V 3 bases short and J 0 bases short, with 18 bases between. The CDR3 protein is CAWRKSPLRGSGANVLTF. CDR3 DNA sequence: TGTGCCTGGAGAAAAAGTCCCCTCCGGGGCTCTGGGGCCAACGTCCTGACTTTC.

The chain has TRBV5-1 and TRBJ1-6; TRBD1 agrees at 8 bases. Germline CDR1 is SGHRS and CDR2 is YFSETQ. The CDR3 spans 15 residues. With 0 bases clipped from V and 10 bases from J, the junction kept 6 bases outside the gene matches. The CDR3 is CASSLGTGKVSPLHF. The CDR3 bases are TGCGCCAGCAGCTTGGGGACAGGGAAGGTGTCACCCCTCCACTTT.

The rearrangement joins TRBV5-4 to TRBJ2-5; tentative D call: TRBD2 (5 bases). The CDR3 consists of 16 residues. Germline V CDR1 and CDR2: SGHNT, YYREEE (reference sequence). V dropped 0 bases and J dropped 1 base, with 13 bases sitting between them. The CDR3 protein is CASSLAGMAAQETQYF. In DNA, the CDR3 is TGTGCCAGCAGCTTGGCCGGGATGGCGGCCCAAGAGACCCAGTACTTC.

The chain links TRBV27 to TRBJ2-7, with a tentative D call TRBD1 (6 bases). V gave up 4 bases and J gave up 4 bases, with 11 bases separating them. This CDR3 is 13 amino acids long. From germline, CDR1 is MNHEY and CDR2 SMNVEV (reference sequence). The CDR3 bases are TGTGCCAGCAGTTGGAGCAGGGGTTACGAGCAGTACTTC. Its protein is CASSWSRGYEQYF.

The chain links TRBV29-1 to TRBJ1-3, with D perhaps TRBD1 (6 bases). Looked up from germline, CDR1 is SQVTM and CDR2 is ANQGSEA. V was pared by 2 bases and J by 3 bases, with 11 bases between. The CDR3 is 14 residues long. DNA for the CDR3: TGCAGCGTTGAAATGGGGGCGGGTGGAAACACCATATATTTT. Its protein product is CSVEMGAGGNTIYF.

As for this clone: The sample has other DNA sequences that encode this CDR3 too. CDR3 in amino acids: CASSLQETQYF. The CDR3 DNA reads TGTGCCAGCAGCCTGCAAGAGACCCAGTACTTC. This chain joins TRBV5-6 and TRBJ2-5; D is undetermined. Per the germline V gene, CDR1 is SGHDT and CDR2 is YYEEEE. The CDR3 contains 11 residues. V was trimmed by 4 bases and J by 2 bases, leaving 3 bases between them.

The chain's CDR3 is CASSPQWDTGELFF. CDR3 DNA sequence: TGTGCCAGCAGCCCCCAGTGGGATACCGGGGAGCTGTTTTTT. This chain connects TRBV6-1 to TRBJ2-2; D is undetermined. V was cut by 6 bases and J by 5 bases, with 13 bases left in between. CDR1 MNHNS and CDR2 SASEGT come from the germline V gene. The CDR3 loop spans 14 amino acids.

This clone was seen a few times. This chain uses TRBV5-1 with TRBJ1-2; D is undetermined. Germline lookup yields CDR1 SGHRS and CDR2 YFSETQ. This CDR3 is 13 amino acids long. Between the trimmed V and J ends, which lost 0 bases and 7 bases, there was a span of 10 bases. The CDR3 sequence: CASSLELGAGYTF. The CDR3 nucleotides are TGCGCCAGCAGCTTGGAATTAGGCGCTGGCTACACCTTC.

The V gene is TRBV11-2, the J gene TRBJ1-4; D unresolved. The CDR3 totals 12 residues. V was cut by 2 bases and J by 7 bases, with 5 bases left in between. Germline CDR1 reads SGHAT; CDR2 reads FQNNGV. The DNA of the CDR3 is TGTGCCAGCAGCTTACGCGCTGAAAAACTGTTTTTT. It specifies CASSLRAEKLFF.

This chain links TRBV6-5 with TRBJ1-2; D gene ambiguous. Germline-derived CDR1 and CDR2 are MNHEY and SVGAGI. V gave up 0 bases and J gave up 3 bases, with 11 bases separating them. The CDR3 has 15 residues. The CDR3 region is CASSYSPHGYYGYTF. As DNA, the CDR3 is TGTGCCAGCAGTTACTCTCCCCACGGATACTATGGCTACACCTTC.

The chain is built from TRBV21-1 and TRBJ1-1. TRBV21-1 is a known pseudogene. The CDR3 runs to 12 residues. CDR3 region: CASSSRITEAFF. The CDR3 coding sequence is TGTGCCAGCAGCTCGAGGATCACTGAAGCTTTCTTT.

This sequence joins TRBV7-3 and TRBJ1-1; the D gene is possibly TRBD1 (6 bases). The CDR3 is 13 residues long. Germline lookup yields CDR1 SGHTA and CDR2 FQGTGA. V was clipped by 5 bases and J by 3 bases, with 10 bases between them. This chain's CDR3 is CASSVQGDTEAFF. The CDR3 nucleotides read TGTGCCAGCAGCGTACAGGGTGACACTGAAGCTTTCTTT.

The chain couples TRBV9 to TRBJ2-2, with 10 positions matching TRBD2. Per germline, CDR1 SGDLS and CDR2 YYNGEE. V was clipped by 0 bases and J by 6 bases; unmatched bases: 5. The CDR3 runs 16 residues. This chain's CDR3 is CASSVDGSGGSGELFF. CDR3 sequence (DNA): TGTGCCAGCAGCGTAGATGGTAGCGGGGGGTCCGGGGAGCTGTTTTTT.

The chain is built from TRBV5-1 and TRBJ1-1; unclear D gene. The V gene's germline CDR1 is SGHRS and CDR2 YFSETQ. V shed 3 bases and J shed 6 bases, with 9 bases lying between them. The CDR3 has 12 amino acids. The CDR3, as DNA: TGCGCCAGCAGCTCGACCTGGCCTGAAGCTTTCTTT. Residues: CASSSTWPEAFF.

In DNA, the CDR3 is TGTGCCAGCAGCTTATATATTGGCAGGGGGGGGATGAACACTGAAGCTTTCTTT. Protein: CASSLYIGRGGMNTEAFF. This sequence joins TRBV7-8 and TRBJ1-1; TRBD1 matches at 7 bases. Losses at the gene ends were 2 bases for V and 0 bases for J; bases not matched to a gene: 12. The V gene's germline CDR1 is SGHVS and CDR2 FQNEAQ. This CDR3 spans 18 amino acids.